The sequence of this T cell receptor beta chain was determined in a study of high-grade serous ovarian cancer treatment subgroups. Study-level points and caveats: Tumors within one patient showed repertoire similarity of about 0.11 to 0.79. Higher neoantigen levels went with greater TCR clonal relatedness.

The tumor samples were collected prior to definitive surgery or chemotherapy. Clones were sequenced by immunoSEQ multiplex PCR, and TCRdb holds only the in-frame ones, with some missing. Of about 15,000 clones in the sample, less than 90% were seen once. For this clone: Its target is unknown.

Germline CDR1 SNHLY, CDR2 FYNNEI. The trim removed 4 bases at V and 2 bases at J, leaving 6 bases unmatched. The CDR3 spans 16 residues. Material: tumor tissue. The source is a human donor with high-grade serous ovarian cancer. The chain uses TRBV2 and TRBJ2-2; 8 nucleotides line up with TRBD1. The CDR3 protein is CASSGRQGTNTGELFF. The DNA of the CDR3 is TGTGCCAGCAGTGGACGACAGGGGACCAACACCGGGGAGCTGTTTTTT.